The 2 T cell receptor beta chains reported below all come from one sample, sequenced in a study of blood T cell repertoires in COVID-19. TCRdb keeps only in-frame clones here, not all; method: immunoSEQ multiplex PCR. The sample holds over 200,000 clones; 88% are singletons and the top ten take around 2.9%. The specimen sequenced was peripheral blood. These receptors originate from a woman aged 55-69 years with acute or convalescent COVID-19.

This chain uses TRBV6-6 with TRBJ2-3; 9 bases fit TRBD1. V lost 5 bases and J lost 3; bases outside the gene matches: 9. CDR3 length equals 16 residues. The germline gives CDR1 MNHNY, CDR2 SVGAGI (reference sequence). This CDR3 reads CASSPLRTGVTDTQYF. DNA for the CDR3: TGTGCCAGCAGTCCACTCCGGACAGGGGTAACAGATACGCAGTATTTT.

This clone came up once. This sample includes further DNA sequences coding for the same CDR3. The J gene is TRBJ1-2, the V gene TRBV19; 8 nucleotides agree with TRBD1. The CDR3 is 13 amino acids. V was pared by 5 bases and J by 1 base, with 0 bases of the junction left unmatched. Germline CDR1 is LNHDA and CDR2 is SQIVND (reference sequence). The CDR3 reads CASSDRGNYGYTF. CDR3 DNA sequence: TGTGCCAGTAGTGACAGGGGTAACTATGGCTACACCTTC.